This TCR beta chain was found in a study of blood T cell repertoires in COVID-19. This clone was counted a single time. Sequencing used immunoSEQ multiplex PCR; TCRdb keeps in-frame clones, though not all of them. The repertoire holds 290,000 or so clones, with around 86% as singletons. In germline, CDR1 is LNHNV, CDR2 YYDKDF (reference sequence). The CDR3 loop spans 14 amino acids. The ends lost 2 bases at V and 10 bases at J; junction bases unmatched: 4. The source material was peripheral blood. The receptor's source is a man in his sixties or seventies with acute or convalescent COVID-19. The chain employs TRBV15 and TRBJ1-6; the match to TRBD1 covers 8 bases. The CDR3 is CATSRQTGGSPLHF. The CDR3 region has the DNA TGTGCCACCAGCAGACAAACAGGGGGATCACCCCTCCACTTT.